Detailed here is one T cell receptor (beta chain). This sample was taken from a study of cytomegalovirus exposure and HLA in healthy donors. The PCR made use of 60 Vbeta and 13 Jbeta primers. The data were produced by immunoSEQ multiplex PCR, yet TCRdb's version contains in-frame clones alone and is incomplete. The sample has some 85,000 clones, 84% seen once. The V segment lost 4 bases and the J segment 5 bases; nucleotides outside the gene matches: 5. CDR1 MGHRA and CDR2 YSYEKL come from the germline V gene. The CDR3 is made up of 14 amino acids. The genes are TRBV4-1 and TRBJ2-4, with TRBD2 matching 7 bases. Sequencing input: PBMCs. This TCR derives from a woman aged 50 to 65 in good health and CMV-seronegative. DNA for the CDR3: TGCGCCAGCAGCCCGCGGGAGTACGAAAACATTCAGTACTTC. Its protein product is CASSPREYENIQYF.